The 7 T cell receptor beta chains reported below all come from one sample, sequenced in a study of blood T cells in healthy people across ages. Together with a sample-barcoded 5' primer, a J-beta primer mix was included in a second PCR lasting about 7 to 11 cycles. MiXCR, applied by TCRdb to the 5' RACE reads, yields one record per CDR3 protein. The data contain about 2 million distinct CDR3 sequences, about 49% of them seen just once; the ten biggest clones take up over 2%. The sequenced sample was blood. The source is a middle-aged woman in good health.

The chain has TRBV7-2 and TRBJ2-1; TRBD2 is a possible D gene (5 bases). The CDR3 length is 14 residues. Germline V lookup: CDR1 SGHTA, CDR2 FQGNSA. V gave up 4 bases and J gave up 4 bases, with 11 bases separating them. The CDR3 nucleotides read TGTGCCAGCAGCTCGCAAATAGCGTACAATGAGCAGTTCTTC. Protein product: CASSSQIAYNEQFF. Full variable domain (rest looked up from reference TRBV7-2 and TRBJ2-1): GAGVSQSPSNKVTEKGKDVELRCDPISGHTALYWYRQSLGQGLEFLIYFQGNSAPDKSGLPSDRFSAERTGGSVSTLTIQRTQQEDSAVYLCASSSQIAYNEQFFGPGTRLTVL.

This clonotype was counted between two and nine times. The chain carries TRBV7-2 and TRBJ2-5, with D tentatively TRBD1 (5 bases). Trimming took 7 bases from V and 5 from J, leaving 17 bases between them. In germline, CDR1 is SGHTA, CDR2 FQGNSA. The CDR3 totals 14 residues. The CDR3 DNA reads TGTGCCAGCAACCTGGGGCTGTCCGGGGAGACCCAGTACTTC. Amino acids: CASNLGLSGETQYF.

V and J are TRBV7-2 and TRBJ1-5; D is unclear. CDR3 length: 12 residues. Germline V gene data show CDR1 as SGHTA and CDR2 as FQGNSA. Trimming pared 5 bases from V and 6 bases from J, leaving 8 bases between. The CDR3 DNA reads TGTGCCAGCAGCCTACACCCTCAGCCCCAGCATTTT. Its protein product is CASSLHPQPQHF.

J is TRBJ2-1 and V is TRBV20-1; 7 bases agree with TRBD2. In germline, CDR1 is DFQATT, CDR2 SNEGSKA (reference sequence). This CDR3 contains 15 residues. Trimming at V came to 6 bases and at J to 0 bases, leaving 8 bases not matched to a gene. The CDR3 loop reads CSASSGSNSYNEQFF. DNA of the CDR3: TGCAGTGCGAGTAGCGGGTCCAACTCCTACAATGAGCAGTTCTTC.

This chain connects TRBV7-9 to TRBJ1-5; D is uncertain. Per germline, CDR1 SEHNR and CDR2 FQNEAQ (reference sequence). V gave up 2 bases and J gave up 0 bases, with 5 bases separating them. CDR3 length: 14 amino acids. This CDR3 is CASSLHGSNQPQHF. CDR3 bases: TGTGCCAGCAGCTTACACGGTAGCAATCAGCCCCAGCATTTT.

The chain links TRBV13 to TRBJ2-1, with D maybe TRBD2 (6 bases). Gene TRBJ2-3 matches the end of the DNA better, so the J call may be wrong. This CDR3 is built from 16 residues. Germline CDR1 and CDR2: PRHDT and FYEKMQ (reference sequence). CDR3: CASSLGLAGSYNEQYF. The CDR3 DNA reads as TGTGCCAGCAGCTTAGGACTAGCCGGCTCCTACAATGAGCAGTATTTT.

In this sample, this clonotype turned up a few times. The V and J genes are TRBV6-6 and TRBJ2-7; 7 bases map to TRBD1. CDR3 length equals 14 residues. Unmatched junction bases numbered 8, after V lost 5 bases and J lost 4 bases. Germline CDR1 MNHNY, CDR2 SVGAGI (reference sequence). CDR3 sequence (DNA): TGTGCCAGCAGTCAGGGACAGACTCTTTACGAGCAGTACTTC. Translated, it gives CASSQGQTLYEQYF.